Included here is one TCR beta chain sequence, with context. cDNA prepared by RNA extraction and subsequent reverse transcription served as the template for sequencing. The data were produced by immunoSEQ multiplex PCR, yet TCRdb's version contains in-frame clones alone and is incomplete. This sample has fewer than 250,000 clones, with 60% found just once. The data derive from a study of CD8+ T cells in alopecia areata. About the study: Tofacitinib was given for 6 to 18 months, then stopped for 6 months.

There are 17 residues in the CDR3. Germline loops: CDR1 SNHLY, CDR2 FYNNEI. Trimming pared 6 bases from V and 0 bases from J, leaving 20 bases between. Specified treatment: oral pan-JAK inhibitor, 5-10 mg twice daily. The V call is TRBV2, the J call TRBJ1-2; a weak D match, TRBD1 (6 bases). This clonotype originated in a human donor with alopecia areata. The sample was CD4+ T cells sorted from blood, taken at week 24, from a patient treated with tofacitinib. Here the CDR3 DNA reads TGTGCCAGCAGGGCAAGGGGGGGAGACACGGCTAACTATGGCTACACCTTC. Translated, it gives CASRARGGDTANYGYTF.